The 8 T cell receptor beta chains reported below all come from one sample, sequenced in a study of beta chain features in type 1 diabetes. The isolated RNA, all of it, was reverse transcribed, so expressed TCRB transcripts were what got sequenced. Produced via immunoSEQ multiplex PCR; TCRdb's table is partial and in-frame only. Of about 290,000 clones in the sample, around 7.8% were seen once. Sequenced material: central memory CD4+ T cells from blood. The source of these receptors is a woman under 30 in good health.

There are a few counts of this clone. The V gene is TRBV6-1, the J gene TRBJ2-7, with TRBD1 as a possible D gene (6 bases). Germline V gene lookup returns CDR1 MNHNS and CDR2 SASEGT. CDR3 size: 14 residues. V was trimmed by 6 bases and J by 1 base, leaving 13 bases between them. The CDR3 region is CASSPDRISYEQYF. The CDR3 coding sequence is TGTGCCAGCAGCCCGGACAGAATTTCCTACGAGCAGTACTTC.

This clone was seen only a few times. The chain joins TRBV11-2 to TRBJ1-1; 10 nucleotides match TRBD1. Per the germline V gene, CDR1 is SGHAT and CDR2 is FQNNGV. The junction had 9 bases not matched to a gene; V was cut back by 6 bases and J by 5 bases. This CDR3 has 15 amino acids. The CDR3 DNA is TGTGCCAGCAGTCTGGGCGACAGGGGGCTGACTGAAGCTTTCTTT. Protein sequence: CASSLGDRGLTEAFF.

V gene TRBV29-1 combines with J gene TRBJ2-5; tentatively, D is TRBD1 or TRBD2 (5 bases each). The CDR3 sequence is 13 residues long. From germline, CDR1 is SQVTM and CDR2 ANQGSEA. The V end was cut by 4 bases, the J end by 5 bases, with 14 bases between. CDR3 in amino acids: CSVGVGAGETQYF. The CDR3 nucleotides are TGCAGCGTTGGTGTAGGGGCGGGCGAGACCCAGTACTTC.

The CDR3, as DNA: TGCGCCAGCAGCCTCCGGACACTAGGCACCGGGGAGCTGTTTTTT. Protein: CASSLRTLGTGELFF. The chain recombines TRBV4-1 with TRBJ2-2, with D possibly being TRBD1 or TRBD2 (5 bases each). The ends were cut back, 4 bases at V and 4 bases at J, with 13 bases in the middle. The V gene's germline CDR1 is MGHRA and CDR2 YSYEKL. The CDR3 spans 15 residues.

The rearrangement joins TRBV28 to TRBJ1-2; weak D call: TRBD1 (5 bases). From germline, CDR1 is MDHEN and CDR2 SYDVKM. The V gene lost 7 bases and the J gene lost 2 bases, with 14 bases spanning the gap. CDR3 size: 14 residues. Written as DNA, the CDR3 is TGTGCCAGCAACTCACGGGGCGAGAACTATGGCTACACCTTC. Its translation is CASNSRGENYGYTF.

The chain carries TRBV11-2 and TRBJ2-1; D is perhaps TRBD2 (5 bases). CDR3 length: 16 residues. Germline V gives CDR1 SGHAT, CDR2 FQNNGV. The V end was cut by 1 base, the J end by 7 bases, with 17 bases between. The CDR3 loop reads CASSLVVGLPGNEQFF. In DNA form, the CDR3 reads TGTGCCAGCAGCTTAGTAGTCGGGCTACCGGGGAATGAGCAGTTCTTC.

This clone was observed a handful of times. The rearrangement uses TRBV2 and TRBJ1-1; the match to TRBD1 covers 10 bases. The CDR3 has 14 amino acids. Unmatched junction bases numbered 7, after V lost 6 bases and J lost 6 bases. The germline CDR1 and CDR2 sequences are SNHLY and FYNNEI. The CDR3: CASRTTGGEAEAFF. The CDR3 nucleotides read TGTGCCAGCAGGACGACAGGGGGCGAGGCTGAAGCTTTCTTT.

For this clone: At the DNA level, this CDR3 is encoded by other sequences in the same sample as well. V and J are TRBV29-1 and TRBJ2-3; D ambiguous. Germline CDR1 reads SQVTM; CDR2 reads ANQGSEA. There are 12 residues in the CDR3. Trimming removed 1 base from V and 0 bases from J, with 2 bases in between. CDR3 protein: CSVEGSTDTQYF. The CDR3 DNA sequence: TGCAGCGTTGAAGGGAGCACAGATACGCAGTATTTT.